The entry that follows covers one TCR beta chain sequence. The data originate from a study of control samples from healthy donors and cancer patients. Assay used: immunoSEQ multiplex PCR; TCRdb lists only in-frame clones, some missing. The table has roughly 88,000 clones, about 85% seen once. This clonotype originated in a young man in good health. The sequencing sample was made of blood.

The chain's CDR3 is CSVEGQGISGTGELFF. As DNA, the CDR3 is TGCAGCGTGGAGGGACAGGGGATCAGTGGCACCGGGGAGCTGTTTTTT. The chain combines TRBV29-1 with TRBJ2-2; 10 nucleotides align to TRBD1. V gave up 6 bases and J gave up 4 bases; unmatched junction bases: 11. The CDR3 loop spans 16 amino acids. CDR1 and CDR2 from the germline V gene are SQVTM and ANQGSEA.